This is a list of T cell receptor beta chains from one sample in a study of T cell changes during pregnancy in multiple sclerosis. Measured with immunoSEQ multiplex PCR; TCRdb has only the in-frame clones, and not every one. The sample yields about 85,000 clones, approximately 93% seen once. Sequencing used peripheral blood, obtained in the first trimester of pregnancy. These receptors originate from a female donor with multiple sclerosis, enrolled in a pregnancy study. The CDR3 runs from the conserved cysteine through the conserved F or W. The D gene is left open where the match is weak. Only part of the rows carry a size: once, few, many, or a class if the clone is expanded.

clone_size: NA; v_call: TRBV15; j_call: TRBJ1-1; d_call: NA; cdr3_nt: TGTGCCACCAATAAAAGTCCGCAAACTCTGAACACTGAAGCTTTCTTT; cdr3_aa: CATNKSPQTLNTEAFF
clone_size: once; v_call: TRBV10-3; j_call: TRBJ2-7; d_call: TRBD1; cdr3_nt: TGTGCCATCAGAGCAAAGACAGGGCAAGGCCACGAGCAGTACTTC; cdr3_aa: CAIRAKTGQGHEQYF
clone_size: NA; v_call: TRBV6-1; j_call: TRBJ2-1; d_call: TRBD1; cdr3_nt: TGTGCCGTGGGCTCCGGGACAGGGTTGGGGGAGCAGTTCTTC; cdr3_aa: CAVGSGTGLGEQFF
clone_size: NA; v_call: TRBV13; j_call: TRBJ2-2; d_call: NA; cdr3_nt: TGTGCCAGCCGGGGAACCGGGGAGCTGTTTTTT; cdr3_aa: CASRGTGELFF
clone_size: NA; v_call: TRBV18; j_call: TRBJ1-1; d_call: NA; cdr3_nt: TGTGCCAGCTCACCACAGGGAGTTGTCACTGAAGCTTTCTTT; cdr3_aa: CASSPQGVVTEAFF
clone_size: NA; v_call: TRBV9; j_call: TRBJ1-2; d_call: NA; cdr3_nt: TGTGCCAGCAGCGTCCACCCGGGGTTTGAGGGCTACACCTTC; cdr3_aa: CASSVHPGFEGYTF
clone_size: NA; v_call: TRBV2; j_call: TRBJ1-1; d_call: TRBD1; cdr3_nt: TGTGCCAGCAGTGTGAGGGGGCGGAACACTGAAGCTTTCTTT; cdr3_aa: CASSVRGRNTEAFF
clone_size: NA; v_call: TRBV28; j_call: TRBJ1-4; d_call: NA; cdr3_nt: TGTGCCAGCAACCTATTAAGGGGGTCCAATGAAAAACTGTTTTTT; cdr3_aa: CASNLLRGSNEKLFF
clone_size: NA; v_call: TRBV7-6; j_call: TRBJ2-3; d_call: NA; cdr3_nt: TGTGCCAGCTCGCGACTTCTAACTAGCACAGATACGCAGTATTTT; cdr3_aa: CASSRLLTSTDTQYF
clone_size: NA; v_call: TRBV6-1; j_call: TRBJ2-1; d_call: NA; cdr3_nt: TGTGCCAGCAGTGAAGATGGGGCCCTCATAAAATACAATGAGCAGTTCTTC; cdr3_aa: CASSEDGALIKYNEQFF
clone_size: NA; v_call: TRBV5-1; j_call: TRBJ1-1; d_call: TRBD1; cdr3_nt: TGCGCCAGCAGCCGTCGACAGGGGGCTAGGAACACTGAAGCTTTCTTT; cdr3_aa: CASSRRQGARNTEAFF
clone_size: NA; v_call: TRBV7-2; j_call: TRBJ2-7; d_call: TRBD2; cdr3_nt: TGTGCCAGCAGCTTAAAGCGGGGGGGCCCTGGCGAGCAGTACTTC; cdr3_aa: CASSLKRGGPGEQYF
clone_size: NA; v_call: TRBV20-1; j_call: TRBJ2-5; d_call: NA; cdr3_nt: TGCAGTGCGCCCCGGGGAGAGACCCAGTACTTC; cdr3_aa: CSAPRGETQYF
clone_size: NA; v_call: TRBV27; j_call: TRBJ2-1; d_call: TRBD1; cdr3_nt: TGTGCCAGCAGTCCGCCCACCGGGACAGCCAGATACAATGAGCAGTTCTTC; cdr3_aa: CASSPPTGTARYNEQFF
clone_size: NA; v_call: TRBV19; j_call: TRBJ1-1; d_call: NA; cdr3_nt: TGTGCCAGTAGTACACTCATGAACACTGAAGCTTTCTTT; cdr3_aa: CASSTLMNTEAFF
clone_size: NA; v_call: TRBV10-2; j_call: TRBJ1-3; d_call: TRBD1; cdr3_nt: TGCGCCAGCAGTGATAGTTTGGGACAGGGGGCGCTTGGGACTGGAAACACCATATATTTT; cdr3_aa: CASSDSLGQGALGTGNTIYF
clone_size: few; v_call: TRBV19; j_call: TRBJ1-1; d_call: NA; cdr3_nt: TGTGCCAGTAACCCGGGGACATCGGACACTGAAGCTTTCTTT; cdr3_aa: CASNPGTSDTEAFF
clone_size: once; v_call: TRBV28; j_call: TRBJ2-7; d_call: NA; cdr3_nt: TGTGCCAGCACGGGGGGCGGGCCTCGGGAGCAGTACTTC; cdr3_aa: CASTGGGPREQYF
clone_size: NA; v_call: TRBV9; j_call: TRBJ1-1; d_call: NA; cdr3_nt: TGTGCCAGCAGCGTAGGCGCCCAGGGGAACACTGAAGCTTTCTTT; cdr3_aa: CASSVGAQGNTEAFF
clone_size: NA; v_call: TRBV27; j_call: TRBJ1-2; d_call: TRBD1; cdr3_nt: TGTGCCAGCAGTCCTACACCAGGGGGCGGCTATGGCTACACCTTC; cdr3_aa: CASSPTPGGGYGYTF
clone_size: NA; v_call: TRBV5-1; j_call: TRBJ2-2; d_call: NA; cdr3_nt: TGCGCCAGCAGCTTGCAGGAGGTGGGAGTGGCCGGGGAGCTGTTTTTT; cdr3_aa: CASSLQEVGVAGELFF
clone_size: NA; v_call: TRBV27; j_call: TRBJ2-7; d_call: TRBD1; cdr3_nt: TGTGCCAGCAGTAACTCCATGGACAGGGGATACGAGCAGTACTTC; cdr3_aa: CASSNSMDRGYEQYF
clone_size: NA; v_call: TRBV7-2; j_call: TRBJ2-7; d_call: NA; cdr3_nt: TGTGCCAGCAGCTGGACAGTCTCCTACGAGCAGTACTTC; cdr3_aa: CASSWTVSYEQYF
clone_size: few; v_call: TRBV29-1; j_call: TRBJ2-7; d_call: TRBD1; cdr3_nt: TGCAGCGCATATGGACAGGGGGGTAACGAGCAGTACTTC; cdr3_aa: CSAYGQGGNEQYF
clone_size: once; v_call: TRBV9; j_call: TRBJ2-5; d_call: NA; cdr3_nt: TGTGCCAGCAGCTCGCGGGTGGGTTTCCAAGAGACCCAGTACTTC; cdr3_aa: CASSSRVGFQETQYF
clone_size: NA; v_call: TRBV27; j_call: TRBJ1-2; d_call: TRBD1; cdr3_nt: TGTGCCAGCAGTCCCAGGGGGACCTTCTATGGCTACACCTTC; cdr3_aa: CASSPRGTFYGYTF
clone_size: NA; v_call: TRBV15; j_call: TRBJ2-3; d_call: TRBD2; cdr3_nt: TGTGCCACCAGCAGGGGGGTACTAGCGGGGATTAGCACAGATACGCAGTATTTT; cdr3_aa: CATSRGVLAGISTDTQYF
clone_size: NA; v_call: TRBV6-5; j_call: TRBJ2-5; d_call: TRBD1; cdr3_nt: TGTGCCAGCAGTAGACAGGGGCAGACCCAGTACTTC; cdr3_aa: CASSRQGQTQYF
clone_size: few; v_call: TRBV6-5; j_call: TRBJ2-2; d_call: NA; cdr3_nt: TGTGCCAGCAGGGGGGGGGCGGACACCGGGGAGCTGTTTTTT; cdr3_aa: CASRGGADTGELFF
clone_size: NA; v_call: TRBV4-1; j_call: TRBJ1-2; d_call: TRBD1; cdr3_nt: TGCGCCAGCAGCCAAGATTCCAGGGGGGACTATGGCTACACCTTC; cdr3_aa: CASSQDSRGDYGYTF
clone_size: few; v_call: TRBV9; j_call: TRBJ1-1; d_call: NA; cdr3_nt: TGTGCCAGCAGCCGGGTGATTGACACTGAAGCTTTCTTT; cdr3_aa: CASSRVIDTEAFF
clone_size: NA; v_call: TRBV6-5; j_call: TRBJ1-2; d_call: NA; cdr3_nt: TGTGCCAGCAGTTACGTCCAACACGCACCCGGCTACACCTTC; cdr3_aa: CASSYVQHAPGYTF
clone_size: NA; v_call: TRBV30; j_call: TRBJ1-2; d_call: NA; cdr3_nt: TGTGCCTGGAGTTTCCCGTCCACAGGGCGGGCGAGTGTTAACACCTTC; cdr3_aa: CAWSFPSTGRASVNTF
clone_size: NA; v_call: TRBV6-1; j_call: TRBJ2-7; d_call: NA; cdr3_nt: TGTGCCAGCTTTCTCTACGAGCAGTACTTC; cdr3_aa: CASFLYEQYF
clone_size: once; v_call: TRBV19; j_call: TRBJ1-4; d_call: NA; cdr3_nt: TGTGCCAGTAGGAAAGATCGGGGGGAAGGAGAAAAACTGTTTTTT; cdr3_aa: CASRKDRGEGEKLFF
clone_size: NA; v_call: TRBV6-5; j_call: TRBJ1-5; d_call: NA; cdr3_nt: TGTGCCAGCAGTTTCCGGGACAATCAGCCCCAGCATTTT; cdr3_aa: CASSFRDNQPQHF
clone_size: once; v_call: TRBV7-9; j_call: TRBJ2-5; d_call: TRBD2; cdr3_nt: TGTGCCAGCAGCTGGGAGGGCGGACTACCCCAAGAGACCCAGTACTTC; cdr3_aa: CASSWEGGLPQETQYF
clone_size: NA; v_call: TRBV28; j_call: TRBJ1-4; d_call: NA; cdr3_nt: TGTGCCAGCAGTTTGGTCAAGTCGGGGATCGGTGAAAAACTGTTTTTT; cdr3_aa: CASSLVKSGIGEKLFF
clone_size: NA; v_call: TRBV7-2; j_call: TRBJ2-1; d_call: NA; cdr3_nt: TGTGCCAGCAGCTTAGTCTTTGAGCAGTTCTTC; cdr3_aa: CASSLVFEQFF
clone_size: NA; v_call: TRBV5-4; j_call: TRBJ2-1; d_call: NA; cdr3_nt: TGTGCCAGCAGCTTTGCGGCAGCGGCGGATTACAATGAGCAGTTCTTC; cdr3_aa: CASSFAAAADYNEQFF
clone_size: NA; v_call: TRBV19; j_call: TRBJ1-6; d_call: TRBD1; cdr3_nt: TGTGCCAGTAAGGGGACAGGGGAAAATTCACCCCTCCACTTT; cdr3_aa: CASKGTGENSPLHF
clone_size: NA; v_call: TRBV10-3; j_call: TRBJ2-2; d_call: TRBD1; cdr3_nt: TGTGCCATCAGTGAATTGGGGACAGGGGGGACCGGGGAGCTGTTTTTT; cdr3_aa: CAISELGTGGTGELFF
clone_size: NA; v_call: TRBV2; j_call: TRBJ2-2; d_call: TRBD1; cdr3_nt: TGTGCCACCTCTCAGACAGGGTTGAACACCGGGGAGCTGTTTTTT; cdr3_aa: CATSQTGLNTGELFF
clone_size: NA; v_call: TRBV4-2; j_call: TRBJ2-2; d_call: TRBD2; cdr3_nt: TGTGCCAGCAGCCAAGATATGGTAGCGGGAGCGAACACCGGGGAGCTGTTTTTT; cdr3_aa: CASSQDMVAGANTGELFF
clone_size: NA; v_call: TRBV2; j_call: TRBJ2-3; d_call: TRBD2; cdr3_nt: TGTGCCAGCGATAGCGGGGGGTACACAGATACGCAGTATTTT; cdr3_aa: CASDSGGYTDTQYF
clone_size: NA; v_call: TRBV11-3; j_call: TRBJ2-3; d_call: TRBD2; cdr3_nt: TGTGCCAGCAGTTTACTCCCCACTAGCGGGAGGGCTGGTGATACGCAGTATTTT; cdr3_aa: CASSLLPTSGRAGDTQYF
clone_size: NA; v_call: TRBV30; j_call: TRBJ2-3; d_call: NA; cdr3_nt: TGTGCCTGGGGGGCGCCCAGCACAGATACGCAGTATTTT; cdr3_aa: CAWGAPSTDTQYF
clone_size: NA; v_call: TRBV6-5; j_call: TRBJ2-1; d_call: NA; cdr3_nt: TGTGCCAGCAGTTACTCGAGGCTCCGGCAGAATGAGCAGTTCTTC; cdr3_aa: CASSYSRLRQNEQFF
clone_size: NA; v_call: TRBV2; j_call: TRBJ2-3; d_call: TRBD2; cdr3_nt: TGTGCCAGCGTCCCTAGCGGGTTAGATACGCAGTATTTT; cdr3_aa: CASVPSGLDTQYF
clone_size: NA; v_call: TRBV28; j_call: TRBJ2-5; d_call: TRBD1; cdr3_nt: TGTGCCAGCACCCTTTCACAGGGGAGAAAATCGTACCAAGAGACCCAGTACTTC; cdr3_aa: CASTLSQGRKSYQETQYF
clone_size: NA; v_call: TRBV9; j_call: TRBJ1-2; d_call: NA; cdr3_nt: TGTGCCAGCAGCGTTCAACAGGGTCGGGGCTACACCTTC; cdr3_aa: CASSVQQGRGYTF
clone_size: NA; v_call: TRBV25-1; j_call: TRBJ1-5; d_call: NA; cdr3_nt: TGTGCCAGCAGTGATGACGGGGATCAGCCCCAGCATTTT; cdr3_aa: CASSDDGDQPQHF
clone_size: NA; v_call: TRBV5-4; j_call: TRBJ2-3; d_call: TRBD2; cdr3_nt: TGTGCCAGCAGCTCCGGACTAGCGGGGGCACTGAGCACAGATACGCAGTATTTT; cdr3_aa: CASSSGLAGALSTDTQYF
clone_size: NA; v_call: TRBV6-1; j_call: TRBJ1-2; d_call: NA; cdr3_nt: TGTGCCTCGAACCCAGGACTAGCTAACTATGGCTACACCTTC; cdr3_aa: CASNPGLANYGYTF
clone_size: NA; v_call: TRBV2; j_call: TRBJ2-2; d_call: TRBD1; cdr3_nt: TGTGCCAGCAGAGACTTTGAGTGGACAGGGGTGACCGGGGAGCTGTTTTTT; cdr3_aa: CASRDFEWTGVTGELFF
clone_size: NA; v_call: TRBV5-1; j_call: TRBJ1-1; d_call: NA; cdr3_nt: TGCGCCAGCAGCTTGGTACTCGGTCAGAACACTGAAGCTTTCTTT; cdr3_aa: CASSLVLGQNTEAFF